These 8 T cell receptor beta chains came from one sample sequenced in a study of shared clonotypes between healthy human individuals. The table came from immunoSEQ multiplex PCR; TCRdb's copy has only in-frame clones and leaves some out. The sample holds a few million clones; 85% to 95% are singletons and the top ten take about 0.37%. Input material: naive CD4+ T cells from PBMCs. This sample's subset: CD45RA+ positively selected. These receptors originate from a man younger than 30 in good health. Some clones in this sample may be carry-over from other donors' samples.

The gene calls are TRBV30 and TRBJ1-5; D is ambiguous. Per the germline V gene, CDR1 is GTSNPN and CDR2 is SVGIG (reference sequence). This CDR3 has 13 residues. Trimming pared 4 bases from V and 3 bases from J, leaving 10 bases between. The CDR3 protein is CAWTPDVNQPQHF. DNA for the CDR3: TGTGCCTGGACACCGGACGTCAATCAGCCCCAGCATTTT.

The chain has TRBV14 and TRBJ2-5, with TRBD2 identical over 10 bases. The CDR3 loop spans 15 amino acids. V gave up 1 base and J gave up 7 bases; unmatched junction bases: 6. CDR1 is SGHDN, CDR2 FVKESK, per germline. CDR3 nucleotides: TGTGCCAGCAGCCAAGGTGCTAGCGGGAGAGGGACCCAGTACTTC. Translating gives CASSQGASGRGTQYF.

This chain connects TRBV2 to TRBJ2-5; 7 bases line up with TRBD2. Looked up from germline, CDR1 is SNHLY and CDR2 is FYNNEI. This CDR3 contains 15 residues. V was clipped by 7 bases and J by 2 bases; unmatched bases: 10. CDR3 bases: TGTGCCAGCAATGGTGGGGGGGGTCGGCAAGAGACCCAGTACTTC. Its protein is CASNGGGGRQETQYF.

The chain employs TRBV14 and TRBJ1-1; D not resolved. Trimming removed 0 bases at V and 0 bases at J, with 8 bases between. Germline V lookup: CDR1 SGHDN, CDR2 FVKESK. This CDR3 spans 15 amino acids. Written as DNA, the CDR3 is TGTGCCAGCAGCCAAGAGCACTCAGTGAACACTGAAGCTTTCTTT. Protein sequence: CASSQEHSVNTEAFF.

The J gene is TRBJ2-3, the V gene TRBV7-6; TRBD2 is a possible D gene (6 bases). Germline V gene data show CDR1 as SGHVS and CDR2 as FNYEAQ. The CDR3 has 15 amino acids. V lost 1 base to trimming and J lost 4 bases, with 12 bases between them. The CDR3 nucleotides read TGTGCCAGCAGCTTAGACGGGAGCGCCTCAGATACGCAGTATTTT. Translating it yields CASSLDGSASDTQYF.

This clone has a single count. This CDR3 is CASSLPPLGTSGRGEQFF. The CDR3 bases are TGTGCCAGCAGCTTACCCCCCTTAGGGACTAGCGGGAGAGGTGAGCAGTTCTTC. The chain has TRBV7-8 and TRBJ2-1; the match to TRBD2 covers 14 bases. After removal of 2 bases from V and 9 bases from J, the junction contained 12 bases not matched to a gene. The V gene's germline CDR1 is SGHVS and CDR2 FQNEAQ. The CDR3 consists of 18 residues. Full variable domain (missing parts from reference TRBV7-8 and TRBJ2-1): GAGVSQSPRYKVAKRGQDVALRCDPISGHVSLFWYQQALGQGPEFLTYFQNEAQLDKSGLPSDRFFAERPEGSVSTLKIQRTQQEDSAVYLCASSLPPLGTSGRGEQFFGPGTRLTVL.

In DNA form, the CDR3 reads TGTGCCAGTAGTATGGGGACGGATTCCTACGAGCAGTACTTC. Its protein is CASSMGTDSYEQYF. The genes are TRBV19 and TRBJ2-7, with D perhaps assigned TRBD1 or TRBD2 (5 bases each). CDR1 and CDR2 from the germline V gene are LNHDA and SQIVND (reference sequence). V lost 3 bases and J 1 base, leaving 10 bases between the germline ends. The CDR3 loop spans 14 amino acids. The full variable domain, rest sourced from reference TRBV19 and TRBJ2-7, is DGGITQSPKYLFRKEGQNVTLSCEQNLNHDAMYWYRQDPGQGLRLIYYSQIVNDFQKGDIAEGYSVSREKKESFPLTVTSAQKNPTAFYLCASSMGTDSYEQYFGPGTRLTVT.

This clone has a handful of counts. Other nucleotide sequences in the sample specify the same CDR3. The gene calls are TRBV28 and TRBJ1-4; D is unresolved. Germline CDR1 reads MDHEN; CDR2 reads SYDVKM. V was cut by 3 bases and J by 5 bases, with 7 bases left in between. CDR3 length equals 13 residues. The CDR3 loop is CASSFGGNEKLFF. The CDR3 DNA reads as TGTGCCAGCAGTTTCGGCGGCAATGAAAAACTGTTTTTT. Supplemented by reference TRBV28 and TRBJ1-4, the full variable domain reads DVKVTQSSRYLVKRTGEKVFLECVQDMDHENMFWYRQDPGLGLRLIYFSYDVKMKEKGDIPEGYSVSREKKERFSLILESASTNQTSMYLCASSFGGNEKLFFGSGTQLSVL.